This section outlines one T cell receptor (beta chain) sequence together with its context. The antigen remains undetermined. One end of the junction fails to match germline, which may point to a read error. These data originate in a study of blood T cells in healthy people across ages. In the study overall: Template switching recovered approximately one barcoded beta molecule for every two T cells.

The CDR3 consists of 12 residues. The germline V gene encodes CDR1 SGHRS and CDR2 YFSETQ. The authors ran a second PCR of roughly 6 to 12 cycles using a sample-barcoded 5' primer and a J-beta primer mix. TCRdb redid the calling of the 5' RACE reads with MiXCR, one entry per CDR3 protein. The repertoire holds a few hundred thousand distinct CDR3 sequences, with 25% to 30% as singletons. Study-wide results and caveats: Versus aged donors, long-lived donors had higher diversity and more naive CD4+ cells. Roughly linearly, TCR beta diversity per million T cells fell as age increased.

This sequence originates from a woman between 65 and 79 years old in good health. Sequencing was performed on blood. V and J are TRBV5-1 and TRBJ2-3; no clear D. The DNA of the CDR3 is TGTGCCAGCAGCTTGGATTTAGATACGCAGTATTTT. This encodes CASSLDLDTQYF.